This is a list of T cell receptor beta chains from one sample in a study of T-cell reconstitution after alpha-beta-depleted transplantation in children. TCRdb passed the PCR reads through MiXCR, listing each CDR3 protein once. The repertoire consists of 300,000 to 400,000 distinct CDR3 sequences, with 10% to 15% occurring once and the leading ten covering 4.3%. Sequencing used PBMCs, obtained from the stem cell graft. The receptors were sampled from a human donor who donated a stem cell graft to a child with Fanconi anemia. Both conserved end residues are part of each CDR3. D genes are given only for firm matches. For some rows the clone size is stated as once, few or many, or as a class when expanded; others skip it.

j_call clone_size cdr3_length v_call d_call cdr3_nt cdr3_aa
TRBJ2-3 few 15 TRBV5-1 . TGCGCCAGCAGTCCCACAGGACCCACTTTAGATACGCAGTATTTT CASSPTGPTLDTQYF
TRBJ2-1 many 15 TRBV7-7 . TGTGCCAGCAGCTTAAGACCTAGCTCCTACAATGAGCAGTTCTTC CASSLRPSSYNEQFF
TRBJ1-1 few 13 TRBV7-9 . TGTGCCAGCAGCTTATGGCAGAACACTGAAGCTTTCTTT CASSLWQNTEAFF
TRBJ1-1 many 11 TRBV12-3/TRBV12-4 . TGTGCCAGCAGTTTAGGGTGGTCGGCTTTCTTT CASSLGWSAFF
TRBJ2-5 many 14 TRBV12-3/TRBV12-4 . TGTGCCAGCAGCCCCAACAGAGCTCAAGAGACCCAGTACTTC CASSPNRAQETQYF
TRBJ2-5 few 16 TRBV6-1 TRBD2 TGTGCCAGCAGTGAACTTATAGCGGGGGGTCAAGAGACCCAGTACTTC CASSELIAGGQETQYF
TRBJ2-3 few 14 TRBV29-1 . TGCAGCGTTCCGCGGCCGGGGGCGGCAGATACGCAGTATTTT CSVPRPGAADTQYF
TRBJ2-3 few 12 TRBV5-1 . TGCGATATGAGGGGGATCACAGATACGCAGTATTTT CDMRGITDTQYF
TRBJ1-1 . 17 TRBV28 TRBD1 TGTGCCAGCAGTCCAAGGACAGGGAGGAACATGAACACTGAAGCTTTCTTT CASSPRTGRNMNTEAFF
TRBJ2-1 few 11 TRBV11-2 . TGTGCCAGCAGCCCCCGCTATGAGCAGTTCTTC CASSPRYEQFF
TRBJ2-7 . 13 TRBV7-6 . TGTGCCAGCAGCCGGGACGGCGGCTACGAGCAGTACTTC CASSRDGGYEQYF
TRBJ2-5 . 16 TRBV20-1 . TGCAGTGCCCCGGGGGGCACACCAAACCTCCAAGAGACCCAGTACTTC CSAPGGTPNLQETQYF
TRBJ2-7 few 16 TRBV20-1 TRBD2 TGCAGTGCTAGAGATCGGCTAGCGGGGGCCTCATACGAGCAGTACTTC CSARDRLAGASYEQYF
TRBJ2-3 many 17 TRBV27 . TGTGCCAGCAGTTTAGGACACGGGGGGCCTCGCACAGATACGCAGTATTTT CASSLGHGGPRTDTQYF
TRBJ2-3 . 15 TRBV4-3 TRBD1 TGCGCCAGCAGCTTACAGGGGAAAGTCACAGATACGCAGTATTTT CASSLQGKVTDTQYF
TRBJ1-5 . 12 TRBV7-2 TRBD1 TGTGCCAGCAGCTCACCTCAGGGGGTCCAGCATTTT CASSSPQGVQHF
TRBJ1-5 many 15 TRBV12-3/TRBV12-4 . TGTGCCAGCAGTTTCCTCACAGGGTTCAATCAGCCCCAGCATTTT CASSFLTGFNQPQHF
TRBJ2-5 many 14 TRBV5-1 . TGCGCCAGCAGCTTGGGCTCCCAGCAAGAGACCCAGTACTTC CASSLGSQQETQYF
TRBJ1-2 . 14 TRBV7-2 TRBD1 TGTGCCAGCAGCCGAACGGGACAGGGTCATGGCTACACCTTC CASSRTGQGHGYTF
TRBJ1-3 few 14 TRBV4-3 . TGCGCCAGCAGCCAGGGGTTCTCTGGAAACACCATATATTTT CASSQGFSGNTIYF
TRBJ2-1 few 15 TRBV5-5 . TGTGCCAGCCGGTCCCCGGGACTTTCTTACAATGAGCAGTTCTTC CASRSPGLSYNEQFF
TRBJ2-3 . 14 TRBV9 . TGTGCCAGCAGCACCCGACTACACACAGATACGCAGTATTTT CASSTRLHTDTQYF
TRBJ2-7 . 14 TRBV6-1 . TGTGCCAGCAGCTCTGACAGGCGCACCTACGAGCAGTACTTC CASSSDRRTYEQYF
TRBJ2-3 once 12 TRBV20-1 . TGCAGTGCTCGGGGAACTCAAGATACGCAGTATTTT CSARGTQDTQYF
TRBJ1-6 few 15 TRBV12-3/TRBV12-4 TRBD1 TGTGCCAGCAGTCCCCGGACAGGGGGCGGTTCACCCCTCCACTTT CASSPRTGGGSPLHF
TRBJ1-1 few 15 TRBV6-1 . TGTGCCACCCTTCCATTCAGGGAAGGTGGGATTGAAGCTTTCTTT CATLPFREGGIEAFF
TRBJ2-1 few 21 TRBV7-9 TRBD2 TGTGCCAGCAGCGCGTTACGAGGGACTAGCGGGCCCCAGGGGGGGTACAATGAGCAGTTCTTC CASSALRGTSGPQGGYNEQFF
TRBJ1-4 . 15 TRBV15 . TGTGCCACCAGCCTACCCGCGACAGCCTATGAAAAACTGTTTTTT CATSLPATAYEKLFF
TRBJ1-1 . 15 TRBV4-3 . TGCGCCAGCAGCCAAAGACTGACAGGTCGAACTGAAGCTTTCTTT CASSQRLTGRTEAFF
TRBJ1-4 few 14 TRBV11-2 . TGTGCCAGCAGCTGGGGCGGCAGCCTAGAAAAACTGTTTTTT CASSWGGSLEKLFF
TRBJ2-3 . 14 TRBV5-1 . TGCGCCAGCAGCCTAAACAGCATCACAGATACGCAGTATTTT CASSLNSITDTQYF
TRBJ2-1 many 13 TRBV15 . TGTGCCACCTCAGCAGAGAAGCACAATGAGCAGTTCTTC CATSAEKHNEQFF
TRBJ1-1 few 15 TRBV27 TRBD1 TGTGCCAGCAGTTTAACCTCCCCAGGGGGCACTGAAGCTTTCTTT CASSLTSPGGTEAFF
TRBJ2-2 . 16 TRBV4-3 . TGCGCCAGCAGCCCAAACGGTCTTCTTAGCACCGGGGAGCTGTTTTTT CASSPNGLLSTGELFF
TRBJ2-3 . 16 TRBV5-1 . TGCGCCAGCAGCTTGGGAGTCGACCCTACCACAGATACGCAGTATTTT CASSLGVDPTTDTQYF
TRBJ2-3 few 14 TRBV10-2 . TGCGCCAGCAGGTGGACGGGGGGCACAGATACGCAGTATTTT CASRWTGGTDTQYF
TRBJ2-2 . 15 TRBV24-1 . TGTGCCACCAGTGATTTGACCGCGAACACCGGGGAGCTGTTTTTT CATSDLTANTGELFF
TRBJ2-3 few 13 TRBV12-3/TRBV12-4 . TGTGCCAGCACCGGCTACGCGGCAGATACGCAGTATTTT CASTGYAADTQYF
TRBJ1-2 many 13 TRBV6-1 . TGTGCCAGCACCCCTTCCCCTAACTATGGCTACACCTTC CASTPSPNYGYTF
TRBJ1-2 many 12 TRBV10-3 . TGTGCCATCAGTGACGGGGGCTATGGCTACACCTTC CAISDGGYGYTF
TRBJ1-2 few 13 TRBV5-1 . TGCGCCAGCAGCTTGGCCGAATATCAGGGCTACACCTTC CASSLAEYQGYTF
TRBJ2-5 few 16 TRBV12-3/TRBV12-4 . TGTGCCAGCAGTTTCGGGGCAGGGGTAGGGGGAGAGACCCAGTACTTC CASSFGAGVGGETQYF
TRBJ2-6 . 17 TRBV7-9 . TGTGCCGGTCTCAGCGGCCTTACCTACTCTGGGGCCAACGTCCTGACTTTC CAGLSGLTYSGANVLTF
TRBJ1-2 few 13 TRBV28 . TGTGCCAGCTCAGGGCGTAACGACTATGGCTACACCTTC CASSGRNDYGYTF
TRBJ1-2 . 13 TRBV4-2 . TGTGCCAGCAGCCGATCTCTGGAGGACGGCTACACCTTC CASSRSLEDGYTF
TRBJ2-2 . 17 TRBV19 TRBD1 TGTGCCAGTAGTCGCACACTGGCCCCGGACAGGGCAAGGGAGCTGTTTTTT CASSRTLAPDRARELFF